This TCR beta chain is drawn from a study of blood T cell repertoires in COVID-19. Study in general: From the United States, Italy and Spain came samples of acute and convalescent COVID-19.

Original handling: Amplification of reference gene primers provided the estimated nucleated cell counts. Some clones are missing from TCRdb's copy, which holds only in-frame ones; the method was immunoSEQ multiplex PCR. The V and J calls and the clone size are those of that table, but D and trimming were determined from the DNA. The data contain 200,000 to 300,000 clones, 88% of them singletons. Participants, about 18 to 100 years old, spanned 25 or so US areas. Assignment of participants to cohorts was predicated upon participant-reported clinical history. The CDR3 covers 13 residues. The germline V and J ends were trimmed by 3 bases and 6 bases, with 14 bases remaining between them. The V gene's germline CDR1 is GTSNPN and CDR2 SVGIG (reference sequence).

The gene calls are TRBV30 and TRBJ2-5, with D possibly being TRBD2 (5 bases). Sequences were obtained from PBMCs or T cells enriched from blood (not recorded which). The origin of this receptor is a woman in her thirties or forties with acute COVID-19. The CDR3 region has the DNA TGTGCCTGGAGCGTAGAGGGTGGGAAGACCCAGTACTTC. Protein product: CAWSVEGGKTQYF. Variable domain in full (rest from reference TRBV30 and TRBJ2-5): SQTIHQWPATLVQPVGSPLSLECTVEGTSNPNLYWYRQAAGRGLQLLFYSVGIGQISSEVPQNLSASRPQDRQFILSSKKLLLSDSGFYLCAWSVEGGKTQYFGPGTRLLVL.